The present TCR beta chain was sequenced within a study of cytomegalovirus exposure and HLA in healthy donors. Whole-study findings and limits: Investigators reported approximately 170 TCR beta chains as tied to cytomegalovirus.

13 Jbeta primers and 60 Vbeta primers were used for the PCR. Sequencing was performed with immunoSEQ multiplex PCR; in TCRdb, only in-frame clones are kept and a portion is missing. This sample carries 110,000 to 150,000 clones, 60% to 80% of them seen once, and the ten largest clones take 1.5% to 2%. Notes on this clone: The antigen remains undetermined.

Deletions cut 6 bases from V and 6 bases from J, with 14 bases between. CDR1 and CDR2 from the germline V gene are MNHEY and SMNVEV (reference sequence). This CDR3 region has 13 residues. The chain couples TRBV27 to TRBJ1-2, with D possibly TRBD1 on 5 matching bases. This sequence originates from a woman in her 30s in good health and CMV-seronegative. The sequenced material came from PBMCs. CDR3 residues: CASSGGDSDGYTF. The CDR3 DNA is TGTGCCAGCAGCGGAGGGGATAGTGATGGCTACACCTTC.